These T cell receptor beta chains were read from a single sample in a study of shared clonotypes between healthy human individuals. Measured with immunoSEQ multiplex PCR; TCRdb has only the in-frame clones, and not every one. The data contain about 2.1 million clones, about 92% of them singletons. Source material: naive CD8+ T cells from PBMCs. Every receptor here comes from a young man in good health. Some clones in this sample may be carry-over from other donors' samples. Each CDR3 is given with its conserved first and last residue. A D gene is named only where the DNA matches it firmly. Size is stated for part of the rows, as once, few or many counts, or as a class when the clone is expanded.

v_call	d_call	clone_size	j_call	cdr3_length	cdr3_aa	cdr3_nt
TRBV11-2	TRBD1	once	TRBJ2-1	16	CASRSTGQGAYNEQFF	TGTGCCAGCAGGTCGACAGGACAGGGCGCCTACAATGAGCAGTTCTTC
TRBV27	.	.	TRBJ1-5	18	CASSDRAPGAYSNQPQHF	TGTGCCAGCAGTGACCGGGCCCCCGGCGCTTATAGCAATCAGCCCCAGCATTTT
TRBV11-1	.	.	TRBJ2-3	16	CASSLVAARSTDTQYF	TGTGCCAGCAGCTTAGTCGCGGCCCGAAGCACAGATACGCAGTATTTT
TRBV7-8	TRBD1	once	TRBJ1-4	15	CASSTSGTGVEKLFF	TGTGCCAGCAGCACCTCCGGGACAGGGGTCGAAAAACTGTTTTTT
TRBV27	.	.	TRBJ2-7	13	CASSPGASYEQYF	TGTGCCAGCAGCCCCGGGGCCTCCTACGAGCAGTACTTC
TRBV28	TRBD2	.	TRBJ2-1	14	CASTPSGGSGEQFF	TGTGCCAGCACCCCTAGCGGGGGCTCGGGTGAGCAGTTCTTC
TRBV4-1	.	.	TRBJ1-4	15	CASSQVGSPNEKLFF	TGCGCCAGCAGCCAAGTAGGTTCGCCTAATGAAAAACTGTTTTTT
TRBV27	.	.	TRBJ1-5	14	CASSAVGGGQPQHF	TGTGCCAGCAGCGCCGTGGGGGGGGGTCAGCCCCAGCATTTT
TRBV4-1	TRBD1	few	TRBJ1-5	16	CASSWRVGQGNQPQHF	TGCGCCAGCAGCTGGAGAGTGGGACAGGGGAATCAGCCCCAGCATTTT
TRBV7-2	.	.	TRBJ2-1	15	CASSFLLGQSNEQFF	TGTGCCAGCAGCTTCCTTCTCGGCCAATCCAATGAGCAGTTCTTC
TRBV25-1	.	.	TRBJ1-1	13	CASSASVGVEAFF	TGTGCCAGCAGTGCCTCAGTCGGTGTTGAAGCTTTCTTT
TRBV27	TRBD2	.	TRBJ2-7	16	CASSASSGGVMYEQYF	TGTGCCAGCAGTGCCTCTAGCGGCGGAGTTATGTACGAGCAGTACTTC